Shown below are 10 T cell receptor beta chains from a single sample sequenced in a study of cytomegalovirus exposure and HLA in healthy donors. Primers included in the PCR were 60 Vbeta and 13 Jbeta primers. Sequencing was performed with immunoSEQ multiplex PCR; in TCRdb, only in-frame clones are kept and a portion is missing. The data hold roughly 100,000 clones, with around 75% observed a single time. Sequencing was carried out using PBMCs. The receptors were sampled from a man aged 25-45 years in good health and CMV-seropositive.

In this sample, this clone turned up a few times. DNA for the CDR3: TGTGCCAGCAGTCGGACAGGGGGAGAAAAACTGTTTTTT. Its protein is CASSRTGGEKLFF. The chain carries TRBV6-5 and TRBJ1-4; 10 bases are a match to TRBD1. V was clipped by 5 bases and J by 8 bases; unmatched bases: 2. Germline V gene sequence: CDR1 MNHEY, CDR2 SVGAGI. The CDR3 length is 13 residues.

This clone has only a few counts. The V call is TRBV6-1, the J call TRBJ1-1, with D perhaps matching TRBD1 (5 bases). The germline gives CDR1 MNHNS, CDR2 SASEGT. V lost 6 bases and J lost 7, with 12 bases in between. This CDR3 is 12 amino acids long. The CDR3 loop is CASRGWGSEAFF. The CDR3 nucleotides are TGTGCCAGCAGGGGTTGGGGCAGTGAAGCTTTCTTT.

The V call is TRBV6-1, the J call TRBJ2-7; 10 positions agree with TRBD1. The CDR3 length is 14 residues. Per the germline V gene, CDR1 is MNHNS and CDR2 is SASEGT. V lost 6 bases and J lost 5; bases outside the gene matches: 7. CDR3 nucleotide sequence: TGTGCCAGCAGGTTCACCGGGACAGGGGACGAGCAGTACTTC. Its protein is CASRFTGTGDEQYF.

In this sample, this clone is medium-sized (0.01 to 0.1%). The rearrangement joins TRBV25-1 to TRBJ1-2; a weak D match, TRBD1 (5 bases). Germline V gene lookup returns CDR1 MGHDK and CDR2 SYGVNS. The CDR3 length is 13 residues. V gave up 5 bases and J gave up 7 bases, with 14 bases separating them. The CDR3 DNA reads as TGTGCCAGCAGTCCAGGGAAATACAGTGGCTACACCTTC. Its translation is CASSPGKYSGYTF.

This chain joins TRBV10-3 and TRBJ1-5; TRBD1 matches 9 bases. CDR1 is ENHRY, CDR2 SYGVKD, per germline. V lost 10 bases and J lost 2; bases outside the gene matches: 21. The CDR3 extends over 19 amino acids. CDR3 protein: CATAHPGTGWGTGNQPQHF. The CDR3 bases are TGTGCCACCGCCCATCCCGGGACAGGGTGGGGAACCGGCAATCAGCCCCAGCATTTT.

CDR3 in amino acids: CASSLVGGWDSSYEQYF. DNA of the CDR3: TGTGCCAGCAGCTTAGTGGGGGGCTGGGACAGCTCCTACGAGCAGTACTTC. The J gene is TRBJ2-7, the V gene TRBV7-6, with D possibly matching TRBD1 (7 bases). The CDR3 has 17 amino acids. The V gene's germline CDR1 is SGHVS and CDR2 FNYEAQ. Deletions cut 1 base from V and 0 bases from J, with 16 bases between.

The genes are TRBV18 and TRBJ1-1; 8 positions match TRBD1. CDR1 KGHSH and CDR2 LQKENI come from the germline V gene. The CDR3 extends over 14 amino acids. J gave up 4 bases and V 4 bases, and 5 bases lay outside the gene matches. DNA for the CDR3: TGTGCCAGCTCACAGCAGGGGGCTGGCACTGAAGCTTTCTTT. It translates to CASSQQGAGTEAFF.

V usage is TRBV6-1 and J usage is TRBJ1-3; possible D gene TRBD1, 5 bases. The V and J ends lost 1 base and 0 bases respectively, with 7 bases between them. CDR3 size: 15 residues. The germline CDR1 and CDR2 sequences are MNHNS and SASEGT. DNA of the CDR3: TGTGCCAGCAGTGAAGAAGACAGCTCTGGAAACACCATATATTTT. Translation: CASSEEDSSGNTIYF.

The V and J genes are TRBV9 and TRBJ2-3, with 9 bases identical to TRBD1. V lost 0 bases to trimming and J lost 3 bases; unmatched junction nucleotides: 2. The germline gives CDR1 SGDLS, CDR2 YYNGEE. The CDR3 is made up of 15 amino acids. The CDR3 reads CASSVVDRGTDTQYF. The CDR3 DNA reads TGTGCCAGCAGCGTAGTGGACAGGGGAACAGATACGCAGTATTTT.

This chain links TRBV4-3 with TRBJ2-7; a possible D gene is TRBD1 (5 bases). Germline values: CDR1 LGHNA, CDR2 YSLEER. The V end was cut by 1 base, the J end by 2 bases, with 15 bases between. CDR3 length equals 16 residues. The CDR3 DNA is TGCGCCAGCAGCCAAGGACAGCCGGGCTTAGCCTACGAGCAGTACTTC. Protein: CASSQGQPGLAYEQYF.